These 25 T cell receptor beta chains share one sample of origin, sequenced in a study of blood T cell repertoires in COVID-19. Assay: immunoSEQ multiplex PCR; the TCRdb copy retains only in-frame clones and omits some. The sample lists under 200,000 clones, approximately 84% occurring once. Sample: PBMCs or T cells enriched from blood (not recorded which). The receptors shown here come from a woman in her fifties or sixties who had recovered from COVID-19.

The V gene is TRBV6-1, the J gene TRBJ1-2; TRBD1 might be the D (5 bases). The CDR3 has 14 residues. The V end lost 0 bases, the J end lost 4 bases, and 9 bases lay between the germline ends. Germline CDR1 is MNHNS and CDR2 is SASEGT. CDR3 sequence reads: CASSEAGDFYGYTF. Here the CDR3 DNA reads TGTGCCAGCAGTGAAGCAGGGGATTTCTATGGCTACACCTTC.

This chain links TRBV9 with TRBJ2-3; possibly TRBD2 for D (5 bases). Germline V gives CDR1 SGDLS, CDR2 YYNGEE. V was pared by 0 bases and J by 5 bases, with 13 bases between. This CDR3 spans 15 amino acids. As DNA, the CDR3 is TGTGCCAGCAGCGTAGGTGGCTCAGAGGGAGATACGCAGTATTTT. This sequence encodes CASSVGGSEGDTQYF.

This sequence joins TRBV7-2 and TRBJ1-3; 8 bases map to TRBD1. The germline V gene has CDR1 SGHTA and CDR2 FQGNSA. The junction had 13 bases not matched to a gene; V was cut back by 5 bases and J by 1 base. This CDR3 spans 18 amino acids. The CDR3 coding sequence is TGTGCCAGCAGCATCCAGGGGGCCTACCCTTCGTCTGGAAACACCATATATTTT. Encoded protein: CASSIQGAYPSSGNTIYF.

This sequence joins TRBV10-1 and TRBJ1-1; unclear D gene. The germline V gene has CDR1 WNHNN and CDR2 SYGVQD (reference sequence). CDR3 length equals 13 residues. The germline V and J ends were trimmed by 7 bases and 4 bases, with 13 bases remaining between them. The CDR3 loop reads CASMRKLGTEAFF. The CDR3 nucleotides are TGCGCCAGCATGCGGAAACTCGGCACTGAAGCTTTCTTT.

This sequence joins TRBV30 and TRBJ1-1; tentative D call: TRBD1 (6 bases). The V end was cut by 0 bases, the J end by 3 bases, with 11 bases between. This CDR3 spans 14 amino acids. CDR1 and CDR2 from the germline V gene are GTSNPN and SVGIG (reference sequence). The CDR3 DNA sequence: TGTGCCTGGAGTGTACTTACAGGGTACACTGAAGCTTTCTTT. It encodes CAWSVLTGYTEAFF.

The V gene is TRBV7-9, the J gene TRBJ2-5; TRBD2 agrees at 12 bases. CDR1 and CDR2 from the germline V gene are SEHNR and FQNEAQ (reference sequence). With V trimmed by 5 bases and J by 4 bases, 8 bases remained unmatched. The CDR3 is 16 residues long. The CDR3 coding sequence is TGTGCCAGCAGCGAGCGACTAGCGGGAGAAGGAGAGACCCAGTACTTC. This sequence encodes CASSERLAGEGETQYF.

For this clone: The germline gene is not matched at one end of the junction; a read error may be the cause. V is TRBV18 and J is TRBJ2-3; 9 nucleotides line up with TRBD2. The CDR3 runs 16 residues. Germline V lookup: CDR1 KGHSH, CDR2 LQKENI. The chain's CDR3 is CASSLDYSGSTDTQYF. The CDR3 nucleotides are TGTGCCAGCTCACTTGACTATAGCGGGAGCACGGATACGCAGTATTTT.

The chain employs TRBV5-1 and TRBJ2-1; the match to TRBD2 covers 12 bases. The CDR3 length is 19 residues. Looked up from germline, CDR1 is SGHRS and CDR2 is YFSETQ. The V segment lost 2 bases and the J segment 0 bases; nucleotides outside the gene matches: 9. CDR3 DNA: TGCGCCAGCAGCTTACAGGGGACTAGCGGGCTGAGCTCCTACAATGAGCAGTTCTTC. Translation gives CASSLQGTSGLSSYNEQFF.

The V and J genes are TRBV10-2 and TRBJ1-2; no definite D call. Germline V CDR1 and CDR2: WSHSY, SAAADI. Trimming stripped 6 bases from V and 6 bases from J, with 17 bases between. CDR3 size: 14 residues. Written as DNA, the CDR3 is TGCGCCAGCAGACCAGAAACCCGTCCCGATGGCTACACCTTC. It is translated as CASRPETRPDGYTF.

The CDR3 loop reads CASSQSYVIGDTEAFF. The CDR3 nucleotides read TGTGCCAGCAGCCAATCTTATGTGATAGGGGACACTGAAGCTTTCTTT. The genes are TRBV16 and TRBJ1-1, with D possibly matching TRBD1 (5 bases). This CDR3 spans 16 amino acids. The V gene's germline CDR1 is KGHSY and CDR2 FQNENV. V was cut by 0 bases and J by 3 bases, with 14 bases left in between.

This chain links TRBV19 with TRBJ2-1; TRBD2 matches 8 bases. There are 14 residues in the CDR3. Germline V gene data show CDR1 as LNHDA and CDR2 as SQIVND (reference sequence). V lost 9 bases, J lost 5 bases, and 9 bases stayed unmatched. The CDR3 sequence is CASSVTSANNEQFF. Written as DNA, the CDR3 is TGTGCCAGCTCGGTGACTAGCGCTAACAATGAGCAGTTCTTC.

The CDR3 DNA is TGCAGCGTTGGACAGGGGGGCTCTGGAAACACCATATATTTT. Amino acids: CSVGQGGSGNTIYF. The chain carries TRBV29-1 and TRBJ1-3, with TRBD1 matching over 9 bases. The germline V gene has CDR1 SQVTM and CDR2 ANQGSEA. Trimming removed 4 bases from V and 0 bases from J; junction bases left unmatched: 1. The length of the CDR3 is 14 residues.

Only a few counts were recorded for this clone. The chain links TRBV6-5 to TRBJ2-7, with 14 bases aligning to TRBD2. The junction had 4 bases not matched to a gene; V was cut back by 6 bases and J by 9 bases. Per germline, CDR1 MNHEY and CDR2 SVGAGI. The CDR3 runs to 13 residues. The CDR3 loop is CASRTSGRAVQYF. The DNA for the CDR3 is TGTGCCAGCAGGACTAGCGGGAGGGCCGTGCAGTACTTC.

The chain couples TRBV9 to TRBJ2-1; the D gene is possibly TRBD2 (6 bases). Germline V lookup: CDR1 SGDLS, CDR2 YYNGEE. The CDR3 loop spans 14 amino acids. The ends were cut back, 6 bases at V and 5 bases at J, with 15 bases in the middle. The CDR3 DNA reads TGTGCCAGCACCCGCGGGGACCGGGACAATGAGCAGTTCTTC. It encodes CASTRGDRDNEQFF.

The genes are TRBV10-3 and TRBJ2-1; 10 nucleotides agree with TRBD2. CDR3 length: 17 residues. J was trimmed by 4 bases and V by 2 bases; bases with no gene match: 8. Germline values: CDR1 ENHRY, CDR2 SYGVKD. The CDR3 spells CAISEIAGGSLYNEQFF. In nucleotides, the CDR3 is TGTGCCATCAGTGAGATAGCGGGAGGCTCCCTATACAATGAGCAGTTCTTC.

The chain couples TRBV9 to TRBJ1-2; 7 bases map to TRBD1. Germline CDR1 is SGDLS and CDR2 is YYNGEE. V trimming: 4 bases; J trimming: 1 base; junction bases outside the gene matches: 4. CDR3 size: 14 residues. DNA of the CDR3: TGTGCCAGCAGCCTGGGACAGTTTAACTATGGCTACACCTTC. Amino acid sequence: CASSLGQFNYGYTF.

This clone has just a few counts. The V and J genes are TRBV6-5 and TRBJ2-5; D gene unclear. The CDR3 has 13 residues. V shed 2 bases and J shed 4 bases, with 8 bases lying between them. Germline V gene data show CDR1 as MNHEY and CDR2 as SVGAGI. This chain's CDR3 is CASSYLASETQYF. The CDR3 DNA reads as TGTGCCAGCAGTTACCTGGCATCAGAGACCCAGTACTTC.

This chain links TRBV5-8 with TRBJ2-1; 7 bases are a match to TRBD2. The germline V gene has CDR1 SGHTS and CDR2 YDEGEE. With V trimmed by 3 bases and J by 1 base, 7 bases remained unmatched. The CDR3 has 16 amino acids. In nucleotides, the CDR3 is TGTGCCAGCAGCTCCCGACTAGCAAGGTCCTACAATGAGCAGTTCTTC. Translation gives CASSSRLARSYNEQFF. Drawing the rest from reference TRBV5-8 and TRBJ2-1, the complete variable domain is EAGVTQSPTHLIKTRGQQATLRCSPISGHTSVYWYQQALGLGLQFLLWYDEGEERNRGNFPPRFSGRQFPNYSSELNVNALELEDSALYLCASSSRLARSYNEQFFGPGTRLTVL.

The chain recombines TRBV6-5 with TRBJ1-4, with 8 bases that match TRBD1. The CDR3 sequence is 14 residues long. Germline CDR1 MNHEY, CDR2 SVGAGI. Losses at the gene ends were 2 bases for V and 8 bases for J; bases not matched to a gene: 4. DNA for the CDR3: TGTGCCAGCAGTTACGGGACAGGAAGAGAAAAACTGTTTTTT. Translation: CASSYGTGREKLFF.

The chain employs TRBV7-2 and TRBJ1-2; 7 bases line up with TRBD1. The CDR3 contains 15 residues. CDR1 SGHTA and CDR2 FQGNSA come from the germline V gene. Trimming cost V 5 bases and J 8 bases; bases outside gene matches: 14. CDR3 residues: CASSLGQALSFGYTF. CDR3 sequence (DNA): TGTGCCAGCAGCCTCGGACAGGCCCTCTCTTTCGGCTACACCTTC.

This clone was counted at least ten times. The rearrangement joins TRBV5-5 to TRBJ2-4, with 11 bases matching TRBD2. The trim removed 3 bases at V and 3 bases at J, leaving 17 bases unmatched. Looked up from germline, CDR1 is SGHKS and CDR2 is YYEKEE (reference sequence). The CDR3 consists of 20 residues. This CDR3 is CASSSSLAGEEWEVKNIQYF. The CDR3 nucleotides read TGTGCCAGCAGCTCCTCACTAGCGGGAGAGGAATGGGAGGTCAAAAACATTCAGTACTTC.

This clone has a handful of counts. The CDR3 reads CSVTVGLVGSYEQYF. The DNA for the CDR3 is TGCAGCGTTACCGTTGGACTAGTAGGTTCCTACGAGCAGTACTTC. The chain joins TRBV29-1 to TRBJ2-7; 7 bases are a match to TRBD2. Germline CDR1 reads SQVTM; CDR2 reads ANQGSEA. The CDR3 is 15 amino acids. V was pared by 5 bases and J by 1 base, with 11 bases of the junction left unmatched.

By share of the sample, this clone is medium-sized. The chain has TRBV4-2 and TRBJ2-1; 12 nucleotides match TRBD1. After removal of 4 bases from V and 1 base from J, the junction contained 5 bases not matched to a gene. The germline gives CDR1 LGHNA, CDR2 YNFKEQ. The CDR3 sequence is 17 residues long. CDR3 DNA sequence: TGTGCCAGCAGCCGACGGGACAGGGGGCCTTCCTACAATGAGCAGTTCTTC. This gives the protein CASSRRDRGPSYNEQFF.

The CDR3 sequence: CASSLGHTDTQYF. The CDR3 bases are TGTGCCAGCAGTTTGGGCCACACAGATACGCAGTATTTT. V and J are TRBV28 and TRBJ2-3; no firm D call. Deletions cut 3 bases from V and 2 bases from J, with 6 bases between. The germline V gene has CDR1 MDHEN and CDR2 SYDVKM. This CDR3 contains 13 residues.

This chain connects TRBV13 to TRBJ2-7; no clear D gene. V shed 4 bases and J shed 0 bases, with 4 bases lying between them. The germline V gene encodes CDR1 PRHDT and CDR2 FYEKMQ (reference sequence). CDR3 length: 12 amino acids. The CDR3 here is CASSSSSYEQYF. The CDR3 DNA is TGTGCCAGCAGCTCCAGCTCCTACGAGCAGTACTTC.